This T cell receptor (beta chain) was obtained from a study of cytotoxic CD8 clonotypes in ibrutinib-treated CLL. Overall study context: Response samples were taken after a median approximately 13 months of treatment, range 6 to 36. Study conclusions and caveats: Clonality was higher at ibrutinib response and returned toward baseline at progression. Public clonotypes, rarely seen, contracted or held steady on treatment.

Regarding this clone: The antigen remains unidentified.

The source of roughly 2 micrograms of genomic DNA for TCR beta libraries was cryopreserved PBMCs. Sequenced by immunoSEQ multiplex PCR; TCRdb stores in-frame clones only, minus some. Among roughly 250,000 clones listed, 60% to 75% were seen once. The V and J ends lost 5 bases and 0 bases respectively, with 18 bases between them. CDR1 SQVTM and CDR2 ANQGSEA come from the germline V gene. This CDR3 has 16 amino acids. This sample comprised PBMCs, obtained after 24 months of ibrutinib treatment. The chain joins TRBV29-1 to TRBJ2-3; D may be TRBD1 or TRBD2 (5 bases each). The clonotype comes from a human donor with chronic lymphocytic leukemia. CDR3 sequence (DNA): TGCAGCGTTAGGGGTTTGACGGAGGAGAGCACAGATACGCAGTATTTT. Encoded protein: CSVRGLTEESTDTQYF.